What follows are 23 T cell receptor beta chains derived from one specimen sequenced in a study of HIV-infected patients and healthy controls (TCRdb year 2014). The library was made by 5' RACE. Instrument used: Illumina MiSeq. Through fastp at Q25 and MiXCR, TCRdb rebuilt clones from the public reads, retaining in-frame beta chains. Every CDR3 protein is listed once, alongside the most common genes and DNA of its rows. This sample gives 19,000 or so distinct CDR3 sequences in total; roughly a fifth of them show up just once. The top ten clonotypes cover roughly 33% of the sample. The sequenced material came from CD8+ T cells from blood. Receptors originate from a human donor in good health.

The chain is built from TRBV29-1 and TRBJ1-1, with a weak D call TRBD1 (6 bases). The CDR3 is made up of 13 amino acids. Looked up from germline, CDR1 is SQVTM and CDR2 is ANQGSEA. Trimming took 5 bases from V and 0 from J, leaving 10 bases between them. The CDR3 bases are TGCAGCGTTCAACAGGGTATGAACACTGAAGCTTTCTTT. Its translation: CSVQQGMNTEAFF.

The chain carries TRBV9 and TRBJ2-1, with D perhaps given as TRBD1 or TRBD2 (6 bases each). CDR3 length equals 14 residues. Germline V gene data show CDR1 as SGDLS and CDR2 as YYNGEE. V was cut by 2 bases and J by 8 bases, with 14 bases left in between. CDR3 amino acids: CASSVWGAADEQFF. The DNA for the CDR3 is TGTGCCAGCAGCGTTTGGGGGGCTGCCGATGAGCAGTTCTTC.

DNA for the CDR3: TGTGCCAGCAGTTTTGGCCAGGGAAGTCCTGAAGCTTTCTTT. It is translated as CASSFGQGSPEAFF. This chain connects TRBV27 to TRBJ1-1; TRBD1 might be the D (5 bases). Between the trimmed V and J ends, which lost 3 bases and 6 bases, there was a span of 14 bases. Germline-derived CDR1 and CDR2 are MNHEY and SMNVEV (reference sequence). CDR3 length: 14 residues.

This clonotype was seen many times. The V call is TRBV6-6, the J call TRBJ2-3; 7 bases are shared with TRBD2. V was clipped by 2 bases and J by 1 base; unmatched bases: 6. The CDR3 sequence is 16 residues long. Germline lookup yields CDR1 MNHNY and CDR2 SVGAGI (reference sequence). This CDR3 reads CASSYGREKGTDTQYF. Here the CDR3 DNA reads TGTGCCAGCAGTTACGGGCGGGAGAAGGGCACAGATACGCAGTATTTT.

This clonotype was recorded only once. This rearrangement joins TRBV5-1 to TRBJ2-7; D is possibly TRBD2 (5 bases). Germline loops: CDR1 SGHRS, CDR2 YFSETQ. The ends were cut back, 6 bases at V and 4 bases at J, with 17 bases in the middle. This CDR3 contains 14 residues. DNA for the CDR3: TGCGCCAGCACCTTAGCCCCGACGGGGTACGAGCAGTACTTC. It translates to CASTLAPTGYEQYF. The variable domain in full, with the rest retrieved from reference TRBV5-1 and TRBJ2-7, is KAGVTQTPRYLIKTRGQQVTLSCSPISGHRSVSWYQQTPGQGLQFLFEYFSETQRNKGNFPGRFSGRQFSNSRSEMNVSTLELGDSALYLCASTLAPTGYEQYFGPGTRLTVT.

The chain is built from TRBV6-5 and TRBJ1-1; TRBD1 is a possible D gene (5 bases). This CDR3 is built from 13 residues. Germline V CDR1 and CDR2: MNHEY, SVGAGI. V was trimmed by 2 bases and J by 4 bases, leaving 8 bases between them. The CDR3 sequence: CASSYGGSTEAFF. The CDR3 DNA is TGTGCCAGCAGTTACGGGGGAAGCACTGAAGCTTTCTTT.

This clonotype was counted ten times or more. DNA for the CDR3: TGTGCCAGCAAGGCGGCAGCGGGTGCCGGGGAGCTGTTTTTT. It specifies CASKAAAGAGELFF. V is TRBV12-3 or TRBV12-4 and J is TRBJ2-2, with a weak D call TRBD2 (6 bases). V shed 7 bases and J shed 6 bases, with 15 bases lying between them. The CDR3 is 14 residues long.

This clonotype was seen only a few times. The chain is built from TRBV20-1 and TRBJ2-1, with 7 bases fitting TRBD2. Germline trimming cut 0 bases from V and 3 bases from J; bases unmatched to any gene: 5. Germline loops: CDR1 DFQATT, CDR2 SNEGSKA (reference sequence). This CDR3 region has 15 residues. The CDR3 DNA follows: TGCAGTGCTAGAGAACCAGCGGGAATCTACAATGAGCAGTTCTTC. As protein: CSAREPAGIYNEQFF.

This rearrangement joins TRBV9 to TRBJ2-1; D remains ambiguous. Between the trimmed V and J ends, which lost 5 bases and 6 bases, there was a span of 18 bases. The CDR3 spans 15 residues. CDR1 SGDLS and CDR2 YYNGEE come from the germline V gene. The CDR3, as DNA: TGTGCCAGCAGAAACTCCGAGGCGTCGGGCAATGAGCAGTTCTTC. This gives the protein CASRNSEASGNEQFF.

This clonotype was picked up many times. The chain carries TRBV11-2 and TRBJ2-2; 11 nucleotides align to TRBD2. The V and J ends lost 4 bases and 6 bases, in that order; junction bases with no gene match: 13. The CDR3 spans 18 residues. The germline V gene encodes CDR1 SGHAT and CDR2 FQNNGV. CDR3 sequence (DNA): TGTGCCAGCAGCTATGCTCGTTTAGAGACTAGCGGGGCCGGGGAGCTGTTTTTT. It specifies CASSYARLETSGAGELFF.

This clonotype occurred many times. This chain uses TRBV30 with TRBJ2-1; no reliable D call. The CDR3 has 13 residues. Trimming cost V 1 base and J 3 bases, with 7 bases left between them. From germline, CDR1 is GTSNPN and CDR2 SVGIG (reference sequence). This CDR3 is CAWSEQFYNEQFF. The CDR3 DNA is TGTGCCTGGAGTGAACAGTTCTACAATGAGCAGTTCTTC.

The chain uses TRBV12-3 or TRBV12-4 and TRBJ2-7; D might be TRBD2 (5 bases). The germline V and J ends were trimmed by 0 bases and 3 bases, with 15 bases remaining between them. The CDR3 spans 16 residues. CDR3 bases: TGTGCCAGCAGTTTAGCCGAGGGTAGGACCGACTACGAGCAGTACTTC. This sequence encodes CASSLAEGRTDYEQYF.

The CDR3: CASSSEQGYTEAFF. CDR3 sequence (DNA): TGTGCCAGCAGCTCTGAACAGGGGTACACTGAAGCTTTCTTT. The V call is TRBV11-2, the J call TRBJ1-1; 7 bases match TRBD1. CDR1 SGHAT and CDR2 FQNNGV come from the germline V gene. J lost 3 bases, V lost 4 bases, and 5 bases had no gene match. The CDR3 consists of 14 residues.

The chain is built from TRBV4-3 and TRBJ2-7; the D is unclear. The CDR3 totals 14 residues. Trimming pared 0 bases from V and 0 bases from J, leaving 6 bases between. Germline-derived CDR1 and CDR2 are LGHNA and YSLEER. CDR3 nucleotides: TGCGCCAGCAGCCAAGATTACAACTCCTACGAGCAGTACTTC. This gives the protein CASSQDYNSYEQYF.

The chain combines TRBV10-3 with TRBJ2-1; D uncertain. This CDR3 spans 12 amino acids. Germline V gives CDR1 ENHRY, CDR2 SYGVKD. Trimming pared 3 bases from V and 8 bases from J, leaving 8 bases between. CDR3 DNA sequence: TGTGCCATCAGTGAAGCATGGCATGAGCAGTTCTTC. This encodes CAISEAWHEQFF.

This clonotype was seen only a few times. V usage is TRBV12-3 or TRBV12-4 and J usage is TRBJ1-1; D uncertain. CDR3 size: 13 residues. V shed 4 bases and J shed 1 base, with 7 bases lying between them. CDR3 protein: CASSSSENTEAFF. The CDR3 DNA follows: TGTGCCAGCAGTTCATCGGAGAACACTGAAGCTTTCTTT.

The rearrangement links TRBV7-3 to TRBJ1-1, with D possibly TRBD1 on 5 matching bases. This CDR3 region has 15 residues. CDR1 is SGHTA, CDR2 FQGTGA, per germline. The ends were cut back, 5 bases at V and 5 bases at J, with 18 bases in the middle. The CDR3 region is CASSGLRWGGTEAFF. The CDR3 region has the DNA TGTGCCAGCAGCGGCCTAAGGTGGGGGGGTACTGAAGCTTTCTTT. Supplemented by reference TRBV7-3 and TRBJ1-1, the full variable domain reads GAGVSQTPSNKVTEKGKYVELRCDPISGHTALYWYRQSLGQGPEFLIYFQGTGAADDSGLPNDRFFAVRPEGSVSTLKIQRTERGDSAVYLCASSGLRWGGTEAFFGQGTRLTVV.

This clonotype was detected only a few times. This likely comes from a read error, as the CDR3 has no conserved phenylalanine or tryptophan at its end. This chain connects TRBV12-5 to TRBJ2-5; D remains unclear. This CDR3 contains 12 residues. Trimming cost V 6 bases and J 4 bases, with 9 bases left between them. Per germline, CDR1 LGHNT and CDR2 FRNRAP. The CDR3 region is CASGDPPETQYL. The CDR3 nucleotides read TGTGCTAGTGGGGACCCACCAGAGACCCAGTACCTC.

This clonotype was picked up many times. The chain has TRBV4-1 and TRBJ2-7, with D uncertain. The V and J ends lost 1 base and 2 bases respectively, with 9 bases between them. The CDR3 is 14 amino acids. The germline CDR1 and CDR2 sequences are MGHRA and YSYEKL. The CDR3 sequence is CASSQGADPYEQYF. The CDR3 DNA follows: TGCGCCAGCAGCCAAGGGGCAGACCCCTACGAGCAGTACTTC.

This clonotype was counted only a few times. This chain links TRBV9 with TRBJ2-7, with a possible D match to TRBD1 (8 bases). Trimming removed 6 bases at V and 6 bases at J, with 16 bases between. CDR3 size: 13 residues. CDR1 is SGDLS, CDR2 YYNGEE, per germline. The CDR3 spells CASTPDREGEQYF. The CDR3 region has the DNA TGTGCCAGCACTCCGGACAGGGAGGGCGAGCAGTACTTC.

This clonotype has just one count. The chain couples TRBV28 to TRBJ2-7; D is ambiguous. Germline V gives CDR1 MDHEN, CDR2 SYDVKM. The germline V and J ends were trimmed by 6 bases and 1 base, with 13 bases remaining between them. CDR3 length: 14 amino acids. This chain's CDR3 is CASSPAVGSYEQYF. The CDR3 DNA reads TGTGCCAGCAGCCCCGCGGTCGGGTCCTACGAGCAGTACTTC.

This clonotype was detected many times. The chain is built from TRBV6-5 and TRBJ1-2; D is uncertain. The V gene lost 8 bases and the J gene lost 4 bases, with 17 bases spanning the gap. The CDR3 has 14 residues. CDR1 is MNHEY and CDR2 is SVGAGI in the germline V gene. The CDR3: CASSGPGSVYGYTF. In DNA, the CDR3 is TGTGCCAGCTCGGGCCCCGGGTCGGTCTATGGCTACACCTTC.

V is TRBV7-6 and J is TRBJ2-2; tentatively, D is TRBD2 (6 bases). V gave up 7 bases and J gave up 4 bases, with 16 bases separating them. The CDR3 spans 15 residues. Germline V gene data show CDR1 as SGHVS and CDR2 as FNYEAQ. CDR3 loop: CASTIRVGGTGELFF. The DNA of the CDR3 is TGTGCCAGCACCATCCGGGTGGGGGGCACCGGGGAGCTGTTTTTT.